This T cell receptor (beta chain) was found in a study of blood T cell repertoires in COVID-19. About the study: Samples came from the United States, Italy and Spain, spanning acute and convalescent COVID-19. Sources were T cells, B-cell-depleted T cells, or PBMCs; the material itself was cDNA or gDNA.

Per the original methods: Amplification from reference gene primers served as the basis for estimated nucleated cell counts. The protocol was immunoSEQ multiplex PCR, while the TCRdb copy is restricted to in-frame clones and leaves out a portion. V, J and clone size are those of that table, while D and trimming were read from the DNA. The sample includes about 79,000 clones, around 88% of them seen just once. Germline CDR1 reads SGHRS; CDR2 reads YFSETQ. Trimming cost V 4 bases and J 5 bases; bases outside gene matches: 9. The CDR3 loop spans 15 amino acids. This clone was recorded once. The sequence was obtained from a man in his 70s with active or convalescent COVID-19. The sequenced material came from peripheral blood. The chain is built from TRBV5-1 and TRBJ2-7; 10 bases line up with TRBD2. CDR3 sequence: CASSITSGVPNEQYF. The CDR3 DNA is TGCGCCAGCAGCATAACTAGCGGGGTCCCAAACGAGCAGTACTTC.